The 25 T cell receptor beta chains given below trace back to one sample, sequenced in a study of lymphopenia after photon versus proton radiotherapy. TCRdb's copy holds only in-frame clones and misses some; the assay was immunoSEQ multiplex PCR. The profile shows around 15,000 clones, more than 85% of them singletons. The specimen comprised peripheral blood, sampled from a patient treated with proton-based radiotherapy. The receptor set was obtained from an older woman with cholangiocarcinoma. Some clones in this sample may be carry-over from other donors' samples.

CDR3 sequence reads: CASSLGVSGGGETQYF. DNA for the CDR3: TGTGCCAGCAGCTTAGGGGTTAGCGGGGGTGGAGAGACCCAGTACTTC. The chain uses TRBV7-6 and TRBJ2-5, with TRBD2 identical over 9 bases. The CDR3 has 16 amino acids. Germline CDR1 SGHVS, CDR2 FNYEAQ. The J segment lost 4 bases and the V segment lost 1 base, leaving 7 bases of the junction unmatched. Using reference TRBV7-6 and TRBJ2-5 for the parts outside the CDR3, the full variable domain is GAGVSQSPRYKVTKRGQDVALRCDPISGHVSLYWYRQALGQGPEFLTYFNYEAQQDKSGLPNDRFSAERPEGSISTLTIQRTEQRDSAMYRCASSLGVSGGGETQYFGPGTRLLVL.

This clone was detected a few times. V and J are TRBV5-5 and TRBJ1-2; 7 nucleotides line up with TRBD1. The CDR3 is 14 residues long. Germline loops: CDR1 SGHKS, CDR2 YYEKEE (reference sequence). The J segment lost 5 bases and the V segment lost 4 bases, leaving 8 bases of the junction unmatched. CDR3 coding DNA: TGTGCCAGCAGCACGGTAGGACAGGATTATGGCTACACCTTC. This sequence encodes CASSTVGQDYGYTF. Full variable domain (outside the CDR3, taken from reference TRBV5-5 and TRBJ1-2): DAGVTQSPTHLIKTRGQQVTLRCSPISGHKSVSWYQQVLGQGPQFIFQYYEKEERGRGNFPDRFSARQFPNYSSELNVNALLLGDSALYLCASSTVGQDYGYTFGSGTRLTVV.

V gene TRBV18 combines with J gene TRBJ2-7; 9 positions agree with TRBD2. CDR3 length: 15 residues. Germline V gene sequence: CDR1 KGHSH, CDR2 LQKENI. V gave up 1 base and J gave up 6 bases; unmatched junction bases: 7. The CDR3 protein is CASSPRPAGGREQYF. Written as DNA, the CDR3 is TGTGCCAGCTCACCACGGCCAGCGGGAGGTCGCGAGCAGTACTTC.

The genes are TRBV5-1 and TRBJ1-2; TRBD1 aligns across 7 bases. After removal of 1 base from V and 0 bases from J, the junction contained 3 bases not matched to a gene. In germline, CDR1 is SGHRS, CDR2 YFSETQ. The CDR3 totals 15 residues. The CDR3 sequence is CASSLQGVANYGYTF. The CDR3 nucleotides are TGCGCCAGCAGCTTGCAGGGGGTCGCTAACTATGGCTACACCTTC. Full variable domain (outside the CDR3, taken from reference TRBV5-1 and TRBJ1-2): KAGVTQTPRYLIKTRGQQVTLSCSPISGHRSVSWYQQTPGQGLQFLFEYFSETQRNKGNFPGRFSGRQFSNSRSEMNVSTLELGDSALYLCASSLQGVANYGYTFGSGTRLTVV.

The CDR3 sequence is CAGMGREDEQYF. The DNA of the CDR3 is TGTGCCGGGATGGGCAGGGAGGACGAGCAGTACTTC. This chain connects TRBV2 to TRBJ2-7; a possible D gene is TRBD2 (6 bases). Germline CDR1 reads SNHLY; CDR2 reads FYNNEI. V shed 11 bases and J shed 5 bases, with 16 bases lying between them. The CDR3 runs 12 residues.

The J gene is TRBJ2-7, the V gene TRBV6-6; 8 bases are a match to TRBD2. After removal of 2 bases from V and 4 bases from J, the junction contained 7 bases not matched to a gene. Germline CDR1 MNHNY, CDR2 SVGAGI (reference sequence). The CDR3 sequence is 15 residues long. The CDR3 coding sequence is TGTGCCAGCAGTTACGTAGTAGCGGGAACTTACGAGCAGTACTTC. It translates to CASSYVVAGTYEQYF.

This sequence joins TRBV4-3 and TRBJ2-1, with 10 nucleotides matching TRBD2. Germline values: CDR1 LGHNA, CDR2 YSLEER. There are 17 residues in the CDR3. V was pared by 0 bases and J by 8 bases, with 10 bases of the junction left unmatched. The CDR3, as DNA: TGCGCCAGCAGCCAAGATAGGGAGCGGGAGGGCCCCTATGAGCAGTTCTTC. Translation: CASSQDREREGPYEQFF.

This clone was counted once. V gene TRBV28 combines with J gene TRBJ1-1, with 7 positions matching TRBD1. The CDR3 is 15 residues long. Germline V gene lookup returns CDR1 MDHEN and CDR2 SYDVKM. V dropped 5 bases and J dropped 1; count of bases not matched to a gene: 7. The CDR3 nucleotides are TGTGCCAGCAGTCCAAGGACAGGCGGGAACACTGAAGCTTTCTTT. Translating gives CASSPRTGGNTEAFF.

V is TRBV5-1 and J is TRBJ2-3; 14 bases are shared with TRBD2. The CDR3 length is 15 residues. Germline V lookup: CDR1 SGHRS, CDR2 YFSETQ. Trimming took 6 bases from V and 6 from J; bases not matched to a gene: 6. The CDR3 reads CASKTSGGAADTQYF. CDR3 bases: TGCGCCAGCAAGACTAGCGGGGGGGCAGCCGATACGCAGTATTTT.

The chain joins TRBV7-8 to TRBJ2-1; 10 bases line up with TRBD2. The CDR3 loop spans 15 amino acids. Germline-derived CDR1 and CDR2 are SGHVS and FQNEAQ. V lost 7 bases and J lost 6; bases outside the gene matches: 9. This CDR3 reads CASTPAGGRSNEQFF. In nucleotides, the CDR3 is TGTGCCAGCACACCAGCGGGAGGGCGAAGCAATGAGCAGTTCTTC. The variable domain in full, completed from reference TRBV7-8 and TRBJ2-1, reads GAGVSQSPRYKVAKRGQDVALRCDPISGHVSLFWYQQALGQGPEFLTYFQNEAQLDKSGLPSDRFFAERPEGSVSTLKIQRTQQEDSAVYLCASTPAGGRSNEQFFGPGTRLTVL.

This clone was observed a few times. The CDR3: CASNRTEVEPQHF. In nucleotides, the CDR3 is TGTGCCAGCAACCGGACGGAAGTGGAGCCCCAGCATTTT. This chain links TRBV4-2 with TRBJ1-5; D gene uncertain. V shed 7 bases and J shed 8 bases, with 15 bases lying between them. The germline V gene has CDR1 LGHNA and CDR2 YNFKEQ. CDR3 size: 13 residues.

The chain links TRBV19 to TRBJ2-7, with D perhaps assigned TRBD1 or TRBD2 (6 bases each). The germline V gene has CDR1 LNHDA and CDR2 SQIVND (reference sequence). Deletions cut 7 bases from V and 7 bases from J, with 23 bases between. CDR3 length: 15 residues. The chain's CDR3 is CASTQGLRGSREQYF. The CDR3 nucleotides read TGTGCCAGTACTCAAGGACTAAGGGGGTCTCGGGAGCAGTACTTC.

The gene calls are TRBV9 and TRBJ2-1; D unclear. Germline loops: CDR1 SGDLS, CDR2 YYNGEE. V was pared by 4 bases and J by 1 base, with 12 bases between. The length of the CDR3 is 15 residues. CDR3 protein: CASSFQTGSYNEQFF. Written as DNA, the CDR3 is TGTGCCAGCAGCTTCCAAACCGGTTCCTACAATGAGCAGTTCTTC. The full variable domain, with the rest looked up from reference TRBV9 and TRBJ2-1, is DSGVTQTPKHLITATGQRVTLRCSPRSGDLSVYWYQQSLDQGLQFLIQYYNGEERAKGNILERFSAQQFPDLHSELNLSSLELGDSALYFCASSFQTGSYNEQFFGPGTRLTVL.

The V gene is TRBV18, the J gene TRBJ1-2, with unresolved D. Looked up from germline, CDR1 is KGHSH and CDR2 is LQKENI. This CDR3 has 13 amino acids. V was cut by 3 bases and J by 4 bases, with 9 bases left in between. CDR3 DNA: TGTGCCAGCTCACCCGGTGAGGTCTATGGCTACACCTTC. The encoded protein is CASSPGEVYGYTF.

The chain combines TRBV7-6 with TRBJ1-2; tentative D call: TRBD1 (6 bases). Trimming cost V 4 bases and J 7 bases, with 16 bases left between them. This CDR3 comprises 14 residues. Germline CDR1 is SGHVS and CDR2 is FNYEAQ. CDR3 region: CASSSPGQIGGYTF. The CDR3 nucleotides read TGTGCCAGCAGCTCCCCGGGACAAATAGGTGGCTACACCTTC.

The CDR3 coding sequence is TGTGCCAGCAGCCCCGCGGGACACTACTCTGGAAACACCATATATTTT. This translates into CASSPAGHYSGNTIYF. The J gene is TRBJ1-3, the V gene TRBV11-2; weak D call: TRBD1 (6 bases). CDR3 length: 16 amino acids. Germline lookup yields CDR1 SGHAT and CDR2 FQNNGV. Trimming cost V 5 bases and J 0 bases, with 14 bases left between them.

The chain links TRBV2 to TRBJ2-7; 7 nucleotides match TRBD1. V shed 6 bases and J 3 bases; nucleotides not matched to a gene: 11. Germline CDR1 and CDR2: SNHLY and FYNNEI. The CDR3 is made up of 15 amino acids. The CDR3 nucleotides are TGTGCCAGCAGGGCTGAACAGGGGCCCATCTACGAGCAGTACTTC. Amino acids: CASRAEQGPIYEQYF.

The sample holds one count of this clone. The chain is built from TRBV4-3 and TRBJ2-1; 8 nucleotides line up with TRBD2. The CDR3 consists of 16 residues. V dropped 1 base and J dropped 3; count of bases not matched to a gene: 5. Germline V CDR1 and CDR2: LGHNA, YSLEER. The CDR3 is CASSQGGAGDYNEQFF. DNA of the CDR3: TGCGCCAGCAGCCAAGGAGGAGCGGGAGACTACAATGAGCAGTTCTTC.

The gene calls are TRBV6-5 and TRBJ1-3; D possibly corresponds to TRBD1 (5 bases). The CDR3 length is 14 residues. The germline CDR1 and CDR2 sequences are MNHEY and SVGAGI. V was trimmed by 8 bases and J by 6 bases, leaving 17 bases between them. CDR3 protein: CASAHPDSINTIYF. The CDR3 DNA follows: TGTGCCAGCGCCCACCCAGACAGTATAAACACCATATATTTT.

This clone was detected a few times. This chain links TRBV19 with TRBJ1-5; perhaps TRBD1 as D (5 bases). This CDR3 is built from 20 residues. Trimming shortened V by 1 base and J by 1 base, and 23 bases separated the two germline ends. Per germline, CDR1 LNHDA and CDR2 SQIVND (reference sequence). The CDR3 sequence is CASSIGVAGIDGGSNQPQHF. In DNA form, the CDR3 reads TGTGCCAGTAGTATAGGAGTCGCAGGGATAGATGGCGGGAGCAATCAGCCCCAGCATTTT.

The V call is TRBV5-1, the J call TRBJ1-5; 7 bases align to TRBD1. With V trimmed by 4 bases and J by 1 base, 5 bases remained unmatched. The CDR3 totals 15 residues. Germline CDR1 reads SGHRS; CDR2 reads YFSETQ. CDR3 DNA sequence: TGCGCCAGCAGCCTGGGGACAGTGAGCAATCAGCCCCAGCATTTT. This translates into CASSLGTVSNQPQHF.

The rearrangement links TRBV5-6 to TRBJ1-1; 7 positions match TRBD1. This CDR3 comprises 16 residues. Germline V CDR1 and CDR2: SGHDT, YYEEEE. The ends lost 0 bases at V and 0 bases at J; junction bases unmatched: 5. CDR3 residues: CASSLGLTGMNTEAFF. The CDR3 nucleotides read TGTGCCAGCAGCTTGGGATTGACAGGGATGAACACTGAAGCTTTCTTT.

The chain has TRBV29-1 and TRBJ1-1; unclear D gene. CDR3 length: 13 amino acids. Germline V CDR1 and CDR2: SQVTM, ANQGSEA. The CDR3 DNA reads as TGCACCTCGACGGGAGGAGAGAACACTGAAGCTTTCTTT. Translating gives CTSTGGENTEAFF.

V is TRBV11-2 and J is TRBJ2-2; TRBD2 might be the D (5 bases). V lost 3 bases and J lost 1, with 6 bases in between. This CDR3 spans 14 amino acids. Germline CDR1 is SGHAT and CDR2 is FQNNGV. CDR3 sequence (DNA): TGTGCCAGCAGCTTTAGCGAGAACACCGGGGAGCTGTTTTTT. It encodes CASSFSENTGELFF.

This clone has a single count. J is TRBJ2-1 and V is TRBV19; 10 nucleotides align to TRBD1. The germline gives CDR1 LNHDA, CDR2 SQIVND (reference sequence). The CDR3 contains 14 residues. J was trimmed by 7 bases and V by 5 bases; bases with no gene match: 5. Written as DNA, the CDR3 is TGTGCCAGTAGTGCGACAGGGGGCAAGAATGAGCAGTTCTTC. This translates into CASSATGGKNEQFF.